The T cell receptor beta chain under discussion was sequenced for a study of T cell responses to AZD1222 COVID-19 vaccine. The study, taken as a whole, reports: Only a handful of individuals given AZD1222 were seropositive at baseline.

Notes on this clone: Its antigen remains unidentified.

The CDR3 length is 16 residues. CDR1 is SGHAT and CDR2 is FQNNGV in the germline V gene. Trimming stripped 3 bases from V and 1 base from J, with 13 bases between. Some clones are missing from TCRdb's copy, which holds only in-frame ones; the method was immunoSEQ multiplex PCR. The data contain about 150,000 clones, 80% to 95% of them singletons. The receptor comes from an adult in good health. The specimen comprised peripheral blood, sampled on day 0 of AZD1222 vaccination. This sequence joins TRBV11-2 and TRBJ1-3; D perhaps matches TRBD1 (6 bases). The DNA for the CDR3 is TGTGCCAGCAGCTTGAGGGGACAATCTTCTGGAAACACCATATATTTT. Its protein is CASSLRGQSSGNTIYF.